This record concerns one TCR beta chain sequence. Its antigen is not identified. With 7 bases clipped from V and 3 bases from J, the junction kept 12 bases outside the gene matches. The CDR3 runs to 16 residues. Germline values: CDR1 SGHNT, CDR2 YYREEE (reference sequence). This record comes from a study of cytomegalovirus exposure and HLA in healthy donors. General study findings and limits: The investigators catalogued 150 or so TCR beta chains as cytomegalovirus-associated. Evidence from a later analysis indicated that most CMV-associated TCR beta chains looked HLA-restricted.

Primers for the PCR totalled 60 Vbeta and 13 Jbeta. The repertoire was sequenced with immunoSEQ multiplex PCR; TCRdb's copy has only in-frame clones and lacks some. The listing records approximately 79,000 clones. The chain is built from TRBV5-4 and TRBJ2-1; 8 bases agree with TRBD1. The sample consisted of PBMCs. The TCR sequence derives from a man aged 40-49 years in good health and CMV-seronegative. The CDR3: CASAPRGQGVYNEQFF. In DNA, the CDR3 is TGTGCCAGCGCACCACGCGGACAGGGTGTCTACAATGAGCAGTTCTTC. Full variable domain (outside the CDR3, taken from reference TRBV5-4 and TRBJ2-1): ETGVTQSPTHLIKTRGQQVTLRCSSQSGHNTVSWYQQALGQGPQFIFQYYREEENGRGNFPPRFSGLQFPNYSSELNVNALELDDSALYLCASAPRGQGVYNEQFFGPGTRLTVL.